The 32 T cell receptor beta chains listed next were all sequenced from one sample in a study of cytomegalovirus exposure and HLA in healthy donors. PCR used 60 Vbeta primers and 13 Jbeta primers. Clones were read by immunoSEQ multiplex PCR, and TCRdb kept only the in-frame ones, dropping some. Altogether some 200,000 clones are present, approximately 90% being singletons, with the ten largest covering roughly 1%. The sequenced sample was PBMCs. All receptors come from a woman aged 18-29 years in good health and CMV-seronegative.

DNA for the CDR3: TGCGCCAGCAGCTTGGGGGGGACTAGCGGGAGTGGTGAGCAGTACTTC. This encodes CASSLGGTSGSGEQYF. This chain joins TRBV5-1 and TRBJ2-7, with TRBD2 identical over 14 bases. The germline V gene encodes CDR1 SGHRS and CDR2 YFSETQ. V was clipped by 0 bases and J by 7 bases; unmatched bases: 6. The CDR3 length is 16 residues.

V is TRBV5-4 and J is TRBJ1-6; a possible D gene is TRBD1 (6 bases). Germline V gene sequence: CDR1 SGHNT, CDR2 YYREEE (reference sequence). The V and J ends lost 3 bases and 5 bases respectively, with 12 bases between them. This CDR3 spans 15 amino acids. CDR3 in DNA: TGTGCCAGCAGCTCTCCACAGGGCGATAATTCACCCCTCCACTTT. This translates into CASSSPQGDNSPLHF.

The chain has TRBV10-3 and TRBJ2-2, with 8 positions matching TRBD2. The germline V gene has CDR1 ENHRY and CDR2 SYGVKD. The J segment lost 3 bases and the V segment lost 8 bases, leaving 8 bases of the junction unmatched. This CDR3 contains 15 residues. CDR3 bases: TGTGCCATCGGGCCGGGACTAGGGGACACCGGGGAGCTGTTTTTT. Residues: CAIGPGLGDTGELFF.

As DNA, the CDR3 is TGTGCCAGCAGCTTAACCGGTGCAAGGGGCGGATGGCCCCAGCATTTT. Translating it yields CASSLTGARGGWPQHF. This chain joins TRBV5-5 and TRBJ1-5; D perhaps matches TRBD1 (5 bases). CDR3 size: 16 residues. Germline V gives CDR1 SGHKS, CDR2 YYEKEE (reference sequence). Trimming cost V 2 bases and J 9 bases, with 21 bases left between them.

The chain employs TRBV11-2 and TRBJ2-5, with 9 bases matching TRBD1. Germline V CDR1 and CDR2: SGHAT, FQNNGV. Unmatched junction bases numbered 4, after V lost 6 bases and J lost 5 bases. This CDR3 comprises 13 residues. The CDR3 reads CASRRTGVETQYF. CDR3 nucleotides: TGTGCCAGCAGACGGACAGGGGTCGAGACCCAGTACTTC.

This clone was recorded a few times. The genes are TRBV27 and TRBJ2-7, with 8 bases fitting TRBD2. The V and J ends lost 6 bases and 4 bases, in that order; junction bases with no gene match: 8. The CDR3 loop spans 14 amino acids. The germline V gene has CDR1 MNHEY and CDR2 SMNVEV (reference sequence). The CDR3 sequence is CASSFSGTLYEQYF. DNA of the CDR3: TGTGCCAGCAGCTTTAGCGGGACCCTTTACGAGCAGTACTTC.

This sequence joins TRBV5-1 and TRBJ2-1; tentatively, D is TRBD2 (6 bases). The V gene lost 3 bases and the J gene lost 2 bases, with 12 bases spanning the gap. This CDR3 is 15 amino acids long. The V gene's germline CDR1 is SGHRS and CDR2 YFSETQ. The DNA of the CDR3 is TGCGCCAGCAGCTGGGGGACTCCAGCCTACAATGAGCAGTTCTTC. This encodes CASSWGTPAYNEQFF.

CDR3 loop: CASSLAQPGSYEQYF. As DNA, the CDR3 is TGTGCCAGCAGCTTGGCACAGCCCGGATCCTACGAGCAGTACTTC. This sequence joins TRBV5-6 and TRBJ2-5; D is undetermined. The J call may be mistaken, given a closer DNA end match to TRBJ2-7. Germline V gene sequence: CDR1 SGHDT, CDR2 YYEEEE. The CDR3 totals 15 residues.

V and J are TRBV5-5 and TRBJ2-1; 9 nucleotides align to TRBD2. The CDR3 has 14 residues. CDR1 is SGHKS, CDR2 YYEKEE, per germline (reference sequence). J lost 12 bases, V lost 4 bases, and 11 bases had no gene match. CDR3 DNA: TGTGCCAGCAGCAAGCTCGGGACTAGCTTCTCGCAGTTCTTC. This translates into CASSKLGTSFSQFF.

The rearrangement links TRBV7-9 to TRBJ2-7; 7 bases map to TRBD1. The CDR3 loop spans 14 amino acids. Germline V lookup: CDR1 SEHNR, CDR2 FQNEAQ (reference sequence). The V segment lost 4 bases and the J segment 2 bases; nucleotides outside the gene matches: 5. The CDR3 sequence: CASSSGGWPYEQYF. The DNA of the CDR3 is TGTGCCAGCAGCTCAGGGGGTTGGCCCTACGAGCAGTACTTC.

This rearrangement joins TRBV7-3 to TRBJ2-1, with D tentatively TRBD2 (6 bases). The CDR3 runs to 15 residues. V was shortened by 5 bases and J by 3 bases, with 14 bases between the two germline ends. Germline assignment: CDR1 SGHTA and CDR2 FQGTGA. CDR3 protein: CASSQERRDYNEQFF. CDR3 DNA: TGTGCCAGCAGCCAGGAGCGGCGGGACTACAATGAGCAGTTCTTC.

The CDR3 here is CSVEEQTTYNEQFF. CDR3 sequence (DNA): TGCAGCGTTGAGGAGCAAACGACCTACAATGAGCAGTTCTTC. This chain links TRBV29-1 with TRBJ2-1; no clear D gene. Germline V lookup: CDR1 SQVTM, CDR2 ANQGSEA. CDR3 size: 14 residues. V lost 3 bases, J lost 2 bases, and 11 bases lay in between.

This chain joins TRBV4-3 and TRBJ1-2; perhaps TRBD1 as D (6 bases). The CDR3 spans 15 residues. Trimming took 0 bases from V and 1 from J, leaving 9 bases between them. Looked up from germline, CDR1 is LGHNA and CDR2 is YSLEER. CDR3 bases: TGCGCCAGCAGCCAAGATACGGGACATAACTATGGCTACACCTTC. Protein: CASSQDTGHNYGYTF.

The chain employs TRBV7-9 and TRBJ2-7; the D is unclear. Germline V gives CDR1 SEHNR, CDR2 FQNEAQ (reference sequence). V lost 1 base to trimming and J lost 4 bases, with 14 bases between them. This CDR3 contains 15 residues. The CDR3 is CASSLDPVLPYEQYF. CDR3 bases: TGTGCCAGCAGCTTAGACCCAGTCCTTCCGTACGAGCAGTACTTC.

The table lists this clone with a count of one. V and J are TRBV2 and TRBJ1-5; tentatively, D is TRBD1 (5 bases). CDR3 length: 13 amino acids. CDR1 is SNHLY and CDR2 is FYNNEI in the germline V gene. Trimming removed 8 bases at V and 4 bases at J, with 12 bases between. The CDR3 nucleotides read TGTGCCAGCCAAGGGGCCCTGAATCAGCCCCAGCATTTT. Translated: CASQGALNQPQHF. Using reference TRBV2 and TRBJ1-5 for the parts outside the CDR3, the full variable domain is EPEVTQTPSHQVTQMGQEVILRCVPISNHLYFYWYRQILGQKVEFLVSFYNNEISEKSEIFDDQFSVERPDGSNFTLKIRSTKLEDSAMYFCASQGALNQPQHFGDGTRLSIL.

The chain recombines TRBV25-1 with TRBJ2-5, with 10 bases matching TRBD1. There are 17 residues in the CDR3. Trimming at V came to 1 base and at J to 1 base, leaving 6 bases not matched to a gene. Germline loops: CDR1 MGHDK, CDR2 SYGVNS. CDR3 nucleotide sequence: TGTGCCAGCAGTGAATGGGGGACAGGGGTCGCCCAAGAGACCCAGTACTTC. Amino acids: CASSEWGTGVAQETQYF.

The chain uses TRBV19 and TRBJ1-1, with a possible D match to TRBD1 (6 bases). The CDR3 runs to 12 residues. Trimming left V 6 bases short and J 8 bases short, with 13 bases between. Germline V gives CDR1 LNHDA, CDR2 SQIVND (reference sequence). CDR3 residues: CASSITGLEAFF. CDR3 bases: TGTGCCAGTAGCATCACAGGGCTGGAAGCTTTCTTT.

J is TRBJ1-2 and V is TRBV27; D not certain. V lost 2 bases and J 8 bases, leaving 12 bases between the germline ends. Germline assignment: CDR1 MNHEY and CDR2 SMNVEV (reference sequence). The CDR3 is 13 amino acids. CDR3 loop: CASSLASRRGYTF. The CDR3 bases are TGTGCCAGCAGTTTAGCAAGCAGGAGGGGCTACACCTTC.

This chain links TRBV6-6 with TRBJ2-1; 9 bases map to TRBD2. Per the germline V gene, CDR1 is MNHNY and CDR2 is SVGAGI (reference sequence). J gave up 7 bases and V 7 bases, and 11 bases lay outside the gene matches. CDR3 size: 15 residues. The CDR3, as DNA: TGTGCCAGCATCCTTAGCGGGAGTAAGATGAATGAGCAGTTCTTC. Its protein is CASILSGSKMNEQFF.

The J gene is TRBJ2-1, the V gene TRBV5-1, with a tentative D call TRBD1 (11 bases). Trimming took 0 bases from V and 8 from J, leaving 30 bases between them. Germline V gene lookup returns CDR1 SGHRS and CDR2 YFSETQ. CDR3 length: 20 residues. The CDR3 reads CASSLGDRGSLAGGTHEQFF. CDR3 bases: TGCGCCAGCAGCTTGGGGGACAGGGGGAGTTTAGCGGGAGGTACGCATGAGCAGTTCTTC.

CDR3 region: CASSHGTRERGNQPQHF. CDR3 DNA: TGTGCCAGCAGCCATGGCACACGGGAACGGGGCAATCAGCCCCAGCATTTT. The V call is TRBV7-2, the J call TRBJ1-5, with D unresolved. The CDR3 runs 17 residues. Germline V gene sequence: CDR1 SGHTA, CDR2 FQGNSA. Trimming pared 5 bases from V and 2 bases from J, leaving 19 bases between.

This clone was picked up one time. This chain links TRBV30 with TRBJ2-1, with D possibly TRBD1 on 6 matching bases. V was clipped by 5 bases and J by 4 bases, with 15 bases between them. Germline V gene sequence: CDR1 GTSNPN, CDR2 SVGIG (reference sequence). The CDR3 loop spans 14 amino acids. In DNA form, the CDR3 reads TGTGCCTGGGTCCCGGGACACCAATACAATGAGCAGTTCTTC. Amino acid sequence: CAWVPGHQYNEQFF.

The V gene is TRBV9, the J gene TRBJ1-2; 10 nucleotides align to TRBD1. Germline trimming cut 2 bases from V and 4 bases from J; bases unmatched to any gene: 8. The CDR3 covers 16 residues. Germline CDR1 SGDLS, CDR2 YYNGEE. This chain's CDR3 is CASSVDGTGDAYGYTF. Here the CDR3 DNA reads TGTGCCAGCAGCGTCGACGGGACAGGGGACGCCTATGGCTACACCTTC.

The rearrangement links TRBV5-6 to TRBJ2-1; 7 nucleotides agree with TRBD1. Germline V lookup: CDR1 SGHDT, CDR2 YYEEEE. The CDR3 consists of 14 residues. Unmatched junction bases numbered 8, after V lost 5 bases and J lost 6 bases. The CDR3 loop is CASSRQGSFNEQFF. CDR3 bases: TGTGCCAGCAGTCGACAGGGAAGTTTCAATGAGCAGTTCTTC.

This clone has a handful of counts. The rearrangement links TRBV30 to TRBJ1-1; tentative D call: TRBD1 (6 bases). Germline values: CDR1 GTSNPN, CDR2 SVGIG (reference sequence). Trimming removed 2 bases at V and 0 bases at J, with 13 bases between. CDR3 length: 15 amino acids. The CDR3 protein is CAWSPGQYMNTEAFF. CDR3 in DNA: TGTGCCTGGAGTCCCGGACAGTACATGAACACTGAAGCTTTCTTT.

The chain couples TRBV5-6 to TRBJ1-1, with 11 bases identical to TRBD1. V was pared by 4 bases and J by 11 bases, with 4 bases of the junction left unmatched. This CDR3 is 12 amino acids long. Germline loops: CDR1 SGHDT, CDR2 YYEEEE. The CDR3 is CASSPDRGPAFF. CDR3 sequence (DNA): TGTGCCAGCAGCCCGGACAGGGGGCCTGCTTTCTTT.

This rearrangement joins TRBV4-1 to TRBJ1-6; 7 bases fit TRBD1. The V gene end was trimmed by 5 bases and the J gene end by 9 bases; junction bases not matched to a gene: 10. Germline V gene lookup returns CDR1 MGHRA and CDR2 YSYEKL. The length of the CDR3 is 15 residues. CDR3 nucleotide sequence: TGCGCCAGCAGCTCACCAGGGGGTAGGGGTTCACCCCTCCACTTT. Encoded protein: CASSSPGGRGSPLHF.

This chain uses TRBV9 with TRBJ1-3; no definite D call. This CDR3 has 15 residues. Germline V gene sequence: CDR1 SGDLS, CDR2 YYNGEE. The V and J ends lost 1 base and 0 bases respectively, with 8 bases between them. CDR3 DNA: TGTGCCAGCAGCGTATATAGAGACTCTGGAAACACCATATATTTT. This translates into CASSVYRDSGNTIYF. Looking up the rest from reference TRBV9 and TRBJ1-3 gives the full variable domain: DSGVTQTPKHLITATGQRVTLRCSPRSGDLSVYWYQQSLDQGLQFLIQYYNGEERAKGNILERFSAQQFPDLHSELNLSSLELGDSALYFCASSVYRDSGNTIYFGEGSWLTVV.

V gene TRBV4-2 combines with J gene TRBJ1-3, with a possible D match to TRBD1 (6 bases). The CDR3 totals 16 residues. The germline V gene has CDR1 LGHNA and CDR2 YNFKEQ. The ends were cut back, 0 bases at V and 4 bases at J, with 13 bases in the middle. CDR3 protein: CASSQDPAGAGNTIYF. CDR3 sequence (DNA): TGTGCCAGCAGCCAAGATCCGGCAGGGGCCGGAAACACCATATATTTT.

This chain uses TRBV5-1 with TRBJ1-4; the match to TRBD1 covers 7 bases. The CDR3 loop spans 15 amino acids. Losses at the gene ends were 4 bases for V and 8 bases for J; bases not matched to a gene: 11. Germline CDR1 reads SGHRS; CDR2 reads YFSETQ. CDR3 region: CASSLTGEGGEKLFF. DNA for the CDR3: TGCGCCAGCAGCCTAACAGGGGAAGGGGGCGAAAAACTGTTTTTT. Using reference TRBV5-1 and TRBJ1-4 for the parts outside the CDR3, the full variable domain is KAGVTQTPRYLIKTRGQQVTLSCSPISGHRSVSWYQQTPGQGLQFLFEYFSETQRNKGNFPGRFSGRQFSNSRSEMNVSTLELGDSALYLCASSLTGEGGEKLFFGSGTQLSVL.

CDR3 sequence: CASSLGEEVANYGYTF. The CDR3 DNA sequence: TGTGCCAGCAGCTTAGGGGAGGAGGTGGCAAACTATGGCTACACCTTC. The chain recombines TRBV7-9 with TRBJ1-2; D is unresolved. Germline CDR1 is SEHNR and CDR2 is FQNEAQ (reference sequence). This CDR3 has 16 residues. V lost 1 base to trimming and J lost 2 bases, with 14 bases between them.

This rearrangement joins TRBV27 to TRBJ1-6, with 7 bases aligning to TRBD1. This CDR3 region has 19 residues. The V and J ends lost 2 bases and 4 bases, in that order; junction bases with no gene match: 14. Germline CDR1 MNHEY, CDR2 SMNVEV (reference sequence). CDR3 loop: CASSLTPPADRLYNSPLHF. In DNA form, the CDR3 reads TGTGCCAGCAGTTTAACCCCACCGGCGGACAGGTTATATAATTCACCCCTCCACTTT.